These T cell receptor beta chains were read from a single sample in a study of shared clonotypes between healthy human individuals. Libraries were prepared by immunoSEQ multiplex PCR; TCRdb keeps only in-frame clonotypes and omits some of them. The sample holds a few million clones; more than 80% are singletons and the top ten take 0.39%. Material for sequencing was naive CD4+ T cells from PBMCs. These receptors were collected from a man aged 18 to 30 in good health. Some clones in this sample may be carry-over from other donors' samples. Both conserved end residues are part of each CDR3. Fields, in order: clone size, D gene, V gene, J gene, CDR3 DNA, CDR3 protein. The D gene is left open where the match is weak. Expanded clones get a size class; other rows say once, few or many, or leave the size out.

clone size: .; D gene: .; V gene: TRBV5-6; J gene: TRBJ2-5; CDR3 DNA: TGTGCCAGCAGCTTGGTCCAGTACCAAGAGACCCAGTACTTC; CDR3 protein: CASSLVQYQETQYF
clone size: .; D gene: .; V gene: TRBV5-1; J gene: TRBJ2-7; CDR3 DNA: TGCGCCAGCAGCTTTGGACAGCCCCTTAAGTCCTACGAGCAGTACTTC; CDR3 protein: CASSFGQPLKSYEQYF
clone size: .; D gene: TRBD1; V gene: TRBV7-8; J gene: TRBJ1-3; CDR3 DNA: TGTGCCAGCAGCCGGCCATCAGGGGGCGTTGGAAACACCATATATTTT; CDR3 protein: CASSRPSGGVGNTIYF
clone size: .; D gene: .; V gene: TRBV28; J gene: TRBJ2-7; CDR3 DNA: TGTGCCAGCAGTTTGGGGGGGGCAGGCTACGAGCAGTACTTC; CDR3 protein: CASSLGGAGYEQYF
clone size: .; D gene: .; V gene: TRBV4-1; J gene: TRBJ1-5; CDR3 DNA: TGCGCCAGCAGCCAAGGCCGCGGGGGGGATAGCAATCAGCCCCAGCATTTT; CDR3 protein: CASSQGRGGDSNQPQHF
clone size: .; D gene: TRBD1; V gene: TRBV19; J gene: TRBJ1-1; CDR3 DNA: TGTGCCAGTAGTAGGACAGGGAACACTGAAGCTTTCTTT; CDR3 protein: CASSRTGNTEAFF
clone size: once; D gene: TRBD2; V gene: TRBV6-5; J gene: TRBJ2-7; CDR3 DNA: TGTGCCAGCAGATGGGGACTAGCGGGAGAATACGAGCAGTACTTC; CDR3 protein: CASRWGLAGEYEQYF
clone size: .; D gene: TRBD1; V gene: TRBV6-5; J gene: TRBJ1-1; CDR3 DNA: TGTGCCAGCAGGGCGGGACAGGCCGCACTCGAAGCTTTCTTT; CDR3 protein: CASRAGQAALEAFF
clone size: .; D gene: .; V gene: TRBV4-2; J gene: TRBJ1-2; CDR3 DNA: TGTGCCAGCAGCCAAGATCCCCAGGGCGTCGGATATGGCTACACCTTC; CDR3 protein: CASSQDPQGVGYGYTF
clone size: .; D gene: TRBD1; V gene: TRBV19; J gene: TRBJ2-3; CDR3 DNA: TGTGGAGCAGGGGGCATTAGCACAGATACGCAGTATTTT; CDR3 protein: CGAGGISTDTQYF
clone size: .; D gene: TRBD1; V gene: TRBV7-9; J gene: TRBJ1-4; CDR3 DNA: TGTGCCAGCAGCTTAAGGGGGCAGGCGTGGTATGAAAAACTGTTTTTT; CDR3 protein: CASSLRGQAWYEKLFF
clone size: .; D gene: .; V gene: TRBV2; J gene: TRBJ2-2; CDR3 DNA: TGTGCCAGCATGGCTAGCTACAACACCGGGGAGCTGTTTTTT; CDR3 protein: CASMASYNTGELFF
clone size: .; D gene: .; V gene: TRBV5-1; J gene: TRBJ2-5; CDR3 DNA: TGCGCCAGCAGGGCAAACCAGCCCCAAGAGACCCAGTACTTC; CDR3 protein: CASRANQPQETQYF
clone size: .; D gene: .; V gene: TRBV7-3; J gene: TRBJ2-3; CDR3 DNA: TGTGCCAGCAGCTTAAGCCTCACAGATACGCAGTATTTT; CDR3 protein: CASSLSLTDTQYF
clone size: .; D gene: .; V gene: TRBV6-5; J gene: TRBJ1-3; CDR3 DNA: TGTGCCAGCAGCCCCACAGGGTCTGGAAACACCATATATTTT; CDR3 protein: CASSPTGSGNTIYF
clone size: .; D gene: TRBD2; V gene: TRBV5-1; J gene: TRBJ2-2; CDR3 DNA: TGCGCCAGCAGCTTGGGGAGTAGCGGGGCTCATATGGGGGAGCTGTTTTTT; CDR3 protein: CASSLGSSGAHMGELFF
clone size: .; D gene: TRBD2; V gene: TRBV6-1; J gene: TRBJ2-7; CDR3 DNA: TGTGCCAGCAGTGAAGCGGCCGGGAGGGCCGGATACGAGCAGTACTTC; CDR3 protein: CASSEAAGRAGYEQYF
clone size: once; D gene: .; V gene: TRBV28; J gene: TRBJ2-5; CDR3 DNA: TGTGCCAGCAGCCCTACCAGGGACTTCCAAGAGACCCAGTACTTC; CDR3 protein: CASSPTRDFQETQYF
clone size: .; D gene: .; V gene: TRBV11-2; J gene: TRBJ2-7; CDR3 DNA: TGTGCCAGCAGCTTAGTAAGCGGACAGTCCTACGAGCAGTACTTC; CDR3 protein: CASSLVSGQSYEQYF
clone size: .; D gene: .; V gene: TRBV4-1; J gene: TRBJ1-2; CDR3 DNA: TGCGCCAGCAGCCAAGGATTAGGGGGACACGGCGCCTACTATGGCTACACCTTC; CDR3 protein: CASSQGLGGHGAYYGYTF
clone size: .; D gene: .; V gene: TRBV6-1; J gene: TRBJ2-7; CDR3 DNA: TGTGCCAGCAGTGGCCACCGGGACACCTCCTACGAGCAGTACTTC; CDR3 protein: CASSGHRDTSYEQYF
clone size: .; D gene: TRBD1; V gene: TRBV5-1; J gene: TRBJ2-2; CDR3 DNA: TGCGCCAGCAGCTCCGGACAGGGGGCGGTCACCGGGGAGCTGTTTTTT; CDR3 protein: CASSSGQGAVTGELFF
clone size: .; D gene: .; V gene: TRBV28; J gene: TRBJ2-2; CDR3 DNA: TGTGCCAGCATTAACCGGAACACCGGGGAGCTGTTTTTT; CDR3 protein: CASINRNTGELFF
clone size: .; D gene: TRBD2; V gene: TRBV5-1; J gene: TRBJ2-5; CDR3 DNA: TGCGCCAGCAGCTTGGGTTTCGGGGAGGGAGAGGAGACCCAGTACTTC; CDR3 protein: CASSLGFGEGEETQYF
clone size: .; D gene: TRBD1; V gene: TRBV5-1; J gene: TRBJ1-2; CDR3 DNA: TGCGCCAGCAGCGATCCGGGACAGGGTACCTATGGCTACACCTTC; CDR3 protein: CASSDPGQGTYGYTF
clone size: .; D gene: TRBD2; V gene: TRBV19; J gene: TRBJ2-1; CDR3 DNA: TGTGCCAGTAGCCCTAGCGGGAGGGCGAATGAGCAGTTCTTC; CDR3 protein: CASSPSGRANEQFF
clone size: .; D gene: .; V gene: TRBV5-1; J gene: TRBJ1-2; CDR3 DNA: TGCGCCAGCAGCTTGGGATGGGCCCTTGGCTATGGCTACACCTTC; CDR3 protein: CASSLGWALGYGYTF
clone size: .; D gene: .; V gene: TRBV27; J gene: TRBJ2-7; CDR3 DNA: TGTGCCAGCAGTTTATCGACGCGTTTCGCGCAGTACTTC; CDR3 protein: CASSLSTRFAQYF
clone size: .; D gene: TRBD1; V gene: TRBV28; J gene: TRBJ2-7; CDR3 DNA: TGTGCCAGCACCCGGGACAGGGGTAACCACGAGCAGTACTTC; CDR3 protein: CASTRDRGNHEQYF
clone size: .; D gene: TRBD2; V gene: TRBV2; J gene: TRBJ2-1; CDR3 DNA: TGTGCCAGCAGCGGGGGGTCGCGGGCAAGCTCCTACAATGAGCAGTTCTTC; CDR3 protein: CASSGGSRASSYNEQFF
clone size: .; D gene: TRBD1; V gene: TRBV2; J gene: TRBJ1-1; CDR3 DNA: TGTGCCAGCAGAACACAGGGGGGGAACACTGAAGCTTTCTTT; CDR3 protein: CASRTQGGNTEAFF
clone size: .; D gene: TRBD1; V gene: TRBV11-2; J gene: TRBJ2-4; CDR3 DNA: TGTGCCAGCAGCTTCCCAGGGGGTTGGGACAGGGCGAACATTCAGTACTTC; CDR3 protein: CASSFPGGWDRANIQYF
clone size: .; D gene: TRBD2; V gene: TRBV28; J gene: TRBJ2-5; CDR3 DNA: TGTGCCAGCGCCGCGGGAGTGAGAGAGACCCAGTACTTC; CDR3 protein: CASAAGVRETQYF
clone size: .; D gene: TRBD1; V gene: TRBV10-1; J gene: TRBJ1-1; CDR3 DNA: TGCGCCAGCAGTGACCAGGGGGGCACTGAAGCTTTCTTT; CDR3 protein: CASSDQGGTEAFF
clone size: .; D gene: TRBD2; V gene: TRBV11-2; J gene: TRBJ2-7; CDR3 DNA: TGTGCCAGCAGCGGCCGGACTAGCGGGTACTTATCCTACGAGCAGTACTTC; CDR3 protein: CASSGRTSGYLSYEQYF